Here is one T cell receptor (beta chain) with its context. The antigen is not known. The data are from a study of shared clonotypes between healthy human individuals. Study-level points and caveats: Collection of samples was limited to blood; tissue repertoires likely differ.

The authors loaded roughly 180 ng DNA, about 30,000 T cell genomes, into sorted-subset replicate PCRs. Data came from immunoSEQ multiplex PCR; TCRdb stores just in-frame clones and leaves some out. Here the sample spans hundreds of thousands of clones, more than 70% being singletons. V was pared by 7 bases and J by 4 bases, with 15 bases between. The germline V gene has CDR1 SNHLY and CDR2 FYNNEI. The CDR3 length is 14 residues. The gene calls are TRBV2 and TRBJ2-3, with unresolved D. The source is a woman aged 25 to 39 in good health. The sequencing input was memory CD4+ T cells sorted from blood. Subset of the sample: CD45RA-negative fraction. CDR3 nucleotide sequence: TGTGCCAGCATTAGTGACTGGGGTTCAGATACGCAGTATTTT. This encodes CASISDWGSDTQYF.